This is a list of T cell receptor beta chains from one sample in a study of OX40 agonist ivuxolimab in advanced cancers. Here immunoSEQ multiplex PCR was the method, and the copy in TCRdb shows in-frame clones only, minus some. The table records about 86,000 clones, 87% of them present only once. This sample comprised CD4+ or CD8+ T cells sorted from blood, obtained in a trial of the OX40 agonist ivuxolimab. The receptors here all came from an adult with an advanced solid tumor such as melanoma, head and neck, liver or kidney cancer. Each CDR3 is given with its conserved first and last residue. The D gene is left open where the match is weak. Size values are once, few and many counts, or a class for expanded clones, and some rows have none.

CASSECGGNSPGEQYF | TGTGCCAGCAGTGAATGCGGCGGGAACTCGCCGGGGGAGCAGTACTTC | . | TRBV25-1 | . | TRBJ2-7
CATSRDRVLSEAFF | TGTGCCACCAGCAGAGACAGGGTGCTTTCTGAAGCTTTCTTT | . | TRBV15 | . | TRBJ1-1
CASSALGSAGGPGTQYF | TGTGCCAGCAGCGCCTTGGGATCAGCGGGAGGGCCAGGTACGCAGTATTTT | . | TRBV7-3 | TRBD2 | TRBJ2-3
CASSFLGYTEAFF | TGTGCCAGCAGTTTTCTAGGGTACACTGAAGCTTTCTTT | . | TRBV27 | . | TRBJ1-1
CASSFLAGGEQYF | TGTGCCAGCAGCTTTCTAGCGGGAGGCGAGCAGTACTTC | . | TRBV5-5 | TRBD2 | TRBJ2-7
CASDRDLRSNYGYTF | TGTGCCTCGGACCGGGACCTAAGATCGAACTATGGCTACACCTTC | . | TRBV30 | . | TRBJ1-2
CASSFPNDRVNTEAFF | TGTGCCAGCAGTTTTCCCAATGACAGGGTGAACACTGAAGCTTTCTTT | . | TRBV6-5 | TRBD1 | TRBJ1-1
CASSYGLTTGNTIYF | TGTGCCAGCAGTTACGGACTGACTACTGGAAACACCATATATTTT | . | TRBV6-5 | . | TRBJ1-3
CASSFPVDRETYEQYF | TGTGCCAGCAGCTTCCCGGTGGACAGGGAGACCTACGAGCAGTACTTC | . | TRBV5-5 | TRBD1 | TRBJ2-7
CASQAGDRYNEQFF | TGCGCCAGCCAGGCTGGAGATCGGTACAATGAGCAGTTCTTC | . | TRBV5-1 | . | TRBJ2-1
CASSLQAVQETQYF | TGTGCCAGCAGCTTACAGGCAGTACAAGAGACCCAGTACTTC | . | TRBV7-2 | . | TRBJ2-5
CASQRTGNSYEQYF | TGTGCCAGCCAGCGTACAGGGAACTCCTACGAGCAGTACTTC | . | TRBV27 | . | TRBJ2-7
CASSDRPLGEAFF | TGTGCCAGCAGCGATCGACCCCTGGGGGAAGCTTTCTTT | few | TRBV6-1 | . | TRBJ1-1
CASGGLGGFEKLFF | TGTGCCAGCGGGGGCTTGGGGGGGTTTGAAAAACTGTTTTTT | . | TRBV28 | . | TRBJ1-4
CASSFRSQGANGYTF | TGTGCCAGCAGTTTCCGTTCTCAGGGGGCGAATGGCTACACCTTC | . | TRBV27 | TRBD1 | TRBJ1-2
CASSSGQGGEQYF | TGTGCCAGCAGTTCGGGACAGGGCGGCGAGCAGTACTTC | . | TRBV28 | TRBD1 | TRBJ2-7
CASSYRQGVGYEQYF | TGTGCCAGCAGTTACCGACAGGGGGTTGGCTACGAGCAGTACTTC | . | TRBV6-6 | TRBD1 | TRBJ2-7
CASSLNSGGARETQYF | TGTGCCAGCAGCTTAAATAGCGGGGGGGCCCGGGAGACCCAGTACTTC | . | TRBV7-9 | TRBD2 | TRBJ2-5
CASRPRDFGGEAFF | TGTGCCAGCAGACCAAGGGACTTTGGGGGTGAAGCTTTCTTT | few | TRBV28 | . | TRBJ1-1
CASSPRLAGRSQETQYF | TGTGCCAGCAGCCCAAGACTAGCGGGAAGGTCCCAAGAGACCCAGTACTTC | . | TRBV7-2 | TRBD2 | TRBJ2-5
CAWSLGESGNTIYF | TGTGCCTGGAGTCTTGGGGAATCTGGAAACACCATATATTTT | once | TRBV30 | . | TRBJ1-3
CASSLAGAQNIQYF | TGTGCCAGCAGCTTGGCAGGGGCCCAAAACATTCAGTACTTC | . | TRBV5-5 | . | TRBJ2-4
CASSRKQGTEAFF | TGTGCCAGCAGTCGAAAACAGGGCACTGAAGCTTTCTTT | once | TRBV7-6 | . | TRBJ1-1
CASSFEGGVDTQYF | TGTGCCAGCAGCTTCGAGGGAGGGGTAGATACGCAGTATTTT | . | TRBV7-9 | TRBD2 | TRBJ2-3
CASTKGLAEYNEQFF | TGTGCCAGCACGAAGGGACTAGCGGAGTACAATGAGCAGTTCTTC | . | TRBV11-2 | TRBD2 | TRBJ2-1
CASSETGYNSPLHF | TGTGCCAGCAGTGAAACAGGGTATAATTCACCCCTCCACTTT | . | TRBV6-5 | . | TRBJ1-6
CASSFGSYEQYF | TGTGCCAGCAGCTTCGGATCCTACGAGCAGTACTTC | . | TRBV11-2 | . | TRBJ2-7
CASRTGTGDEQYF | TGTGCCAGTAGAACCGGGACAGGGGACGAGCAGTACTTC | . | TRBV2 | TRBD1 | TRBJ2-7
CASSTGVWNEQYF | TGTGCCAGCAGCACAGGGGTCTGGAACGAGCAGTACTTC | . | TRBV6-1 | TRBD1 | TRBJ2-7
CASSMGLAVVWDTQYF | TGTGCCAGTAGTATGGGACTAGCGGTCGTGTGGGATACGCAGTATTTT | . | TRBV19 | TRBD2 | TRBJ2-3
CSAHPFPFGTGSYNEQFF | TGCAGCGCCCACCCTTTCCCCTTCGGGACAGGATCCTACAATGAGCAGTTCTTC | . | TRBV29-1 | TRBD1 | TRBJ2-1
CAITSQGTYGYTF | TGTGCCATCACCTCACAGGGGACCTATGGCTACACCTTC | . | TRBV10-3 | TRBD1 | TRBJ1-2
CASSTARTSRTQHF | TGTGCCAGCAGTACAGCCAGGACTTCTAGAACCCAGCATTTT | . | TRBV25-1 | . | TRBJ1-5
CASRPLLPNEKLFF | TGTGCCAGTAGACCTTTACTACCTAATGAAAAACTGTTTTTT | . | TRBV19 | . | TRBJ1-4
CASSDGTGRANDEQFF | TGTGCCAGCAGCGACGGAACCGGGAGGGCCAATGATGAGCAGTTCTTC | . | TRBV5-4 | TRBD2 | TRBJ2-1
CASSIGLREYF | TGTGCCAGTAGTATAGGTCTCAGGGAGTACTTC | . | TRBV19 | . | TRBJ2-7
CASSVGVGGGSYEQYF | TGTGCCAGCAGCGTAGGTGTAGGGGGGGGGTCCTACGAGCAGTACTTC | . | TRBV9 | . | TRBJ2-7
CASSPQRGGRADTQYF | TGTGCCAGCAGCCCTCAGCGGGGGGGAAGAGCAGATACGCAGTATTTT | few | TRBV5-4 | TRBD2 | TRBJ2-3
CASSFAENYGYTF | TGTGCCAGCAGTTTCGCGGAGAACTATGGCTACACCTTC | . | TRBV28 | . | TRBJ1-2
CASSMDRRDTEAFF | TGTGCCAGTAGTATGGACCGCCGGGACACTGAAGCTTTCTTT | . | TRBV19 | . | TRBJ1-1
CASSQGGGITEAFF | TGTGCCAGCAGCCAAGGGGGGGGGATCACTGAAGCTTTCTTT | . | TRBV7-6 | . | TRBJ1-1
CASSSQAASGQSWNEQFF | TGTGCCAGCAGCTCTCAAGCGGCTAGCGGGCAGAGTTGGAATGAGCAGTTCTTC | . | TRBV7-3 | TRBD2 | TRBJ2-1
CASSRGVGETQYF | TGTGCCAGTAGTAGAGGAGTTGGAGAGACCCAGTACTTC | . | TRBV19 | . | TRBJ2-5
CASSSPRLAGGSSYNEQFF | TGTGCCAGCAGCTCTCCTCGACTAGCGGGAGGCTCGTCCTACAATGAGCAGTTCTTC | . | TRBV7-9 | TRBD2 | TRBJ2-1
CASRVDRGSETQYF | TGTGCCAGCAGGGTGGACAGGGGGTCGGAGACCCAGTACTTC | . | TRBV2 | TRBD1 | TRBJ2-5
CASSPRTGPTEAFF | TGTGCCAGCAGCCCCCGGACAGGACCCACTGAAGCTTTCTTT | . | TRBV9 | TRBD1 | TRBJ1-1
CASSRGREAEAFF | TGTGCCAGCAGTCGGGGAAGAGAAGCTGAAGCTTTCTTT | . | TRBV6-5 | . | TRBJ1-1
CASSYSGRSFTDTQYF | TGTGCCAGCAGTTACTCGGGCAGATCGTTCACAGATACGCAGTATTTT | . | TRBV6-5 | . | TRBJ2-3
CASSQSGELNTEAFF | TGCGCCAGCAGTCAATCGGGGGAGTTGAACACTGAAGCTTTCTTT | . | TRBV23-1 | . | TRBJ1-1
CASSLTWAKRGRGMETQYF | TGTGCCAGCAGCTTAACTTGGGCTAAACGGGGCAGGGGGATGGAGACCCAGTACTTC | few | TRBV11-3 | TRBD1 | TRBJ2-5
CASSQSTGYHEAFF | TGTGCCAGCAGCCAAAGCACAGGGTATCATGAAGCTTTCTTT | . | TRBV7-8 | . | TRBJ1-1
CASSSGGGASGNTIYF | TGCGCCAGCAGCTCAGGGGGGGGCGCCTCTGGAAACACCATATATTTT | . | TRBV5-1 | TRBD1 | TRBJ1-3
CAISGPVEAQYF | TGTGCCATCAGTGGCCCAGTAGAGGCGCAGTATTTT | few | TRBV10-3 | . | TRBJ2-3
CASSWTGGRGYTF | TGTGCCAGCAGCTGGACAGGGGGCCGGGGCTACACCTTC | few | TRBV5-6 | TRBD1 | TRBJ1-2
CASSFGGSDYGYTF | TGTGCCAGCAGTTTCGGGGGGAGCGACTATGGCTACACCTTC | once | TRBV28 | . | TRBJ1-2
CASSSNRGLREKLFF | TGTGCCAGCAGTTCGAACAGGGGGCTACGGGAAAAACTGTTTTTT | . | TRBV27 | TRBD1 | TRBJ1-4
CASSLKQGINSPLHF | TGTGCCAGCAGCTTGAAACAGGGAATCAATTCACCCCTCCACTTT | . | TRBV5-4 | . | TRBJ1-6
CSVGQANEKLFF | TGCAGCGTTGGACAGGCAAATGAAAAACTGTTTTTT | . | TRBV29-1 | . | TRBJ1-4
CATSRAQGGADTQYF | TGTGCCACCAGCAGAGCACAGGGGGGGGCAGATACGCAGTATTTT | . | TRBV15 | . | TRBJ2-3
CASSSSPGSYGYTF | TGCGCCAGCAGCTCTTCCCCAGGGAGCTATGGCTACACCTTC | . | TRBV5-1 | . | TRBJ1-2